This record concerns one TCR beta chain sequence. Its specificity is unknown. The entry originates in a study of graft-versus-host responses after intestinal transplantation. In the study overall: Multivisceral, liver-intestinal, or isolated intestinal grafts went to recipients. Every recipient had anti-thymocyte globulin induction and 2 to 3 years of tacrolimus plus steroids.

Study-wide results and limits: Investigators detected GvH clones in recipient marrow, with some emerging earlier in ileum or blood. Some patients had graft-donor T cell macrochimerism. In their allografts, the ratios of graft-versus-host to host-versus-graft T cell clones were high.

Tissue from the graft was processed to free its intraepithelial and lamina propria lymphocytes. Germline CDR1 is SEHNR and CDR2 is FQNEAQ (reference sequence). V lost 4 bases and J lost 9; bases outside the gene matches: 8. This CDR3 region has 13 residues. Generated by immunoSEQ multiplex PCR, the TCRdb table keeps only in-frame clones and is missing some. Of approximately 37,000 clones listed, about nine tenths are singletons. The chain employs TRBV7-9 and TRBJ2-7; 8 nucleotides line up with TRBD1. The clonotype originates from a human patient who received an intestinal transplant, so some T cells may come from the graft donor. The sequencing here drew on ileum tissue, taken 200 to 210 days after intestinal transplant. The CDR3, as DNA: TGTGCCAGCAGCTATCGGGACAGGCCATTGCAGTACTTC. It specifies CASSYRDRPLQYF.